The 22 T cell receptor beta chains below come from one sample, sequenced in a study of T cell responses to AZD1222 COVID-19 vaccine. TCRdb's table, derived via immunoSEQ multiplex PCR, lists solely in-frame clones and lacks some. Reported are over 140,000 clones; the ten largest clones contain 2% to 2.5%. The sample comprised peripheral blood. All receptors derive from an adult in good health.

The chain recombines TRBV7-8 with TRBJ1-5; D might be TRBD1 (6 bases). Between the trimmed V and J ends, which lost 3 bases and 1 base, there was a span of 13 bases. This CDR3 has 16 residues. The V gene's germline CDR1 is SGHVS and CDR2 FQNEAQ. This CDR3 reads CASSFRGTLSNQPQHF. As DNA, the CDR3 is TGTGCCAGCAGCTTCAGGGGAACTTTGAGCAATCAGCCCCAGCATTTT.

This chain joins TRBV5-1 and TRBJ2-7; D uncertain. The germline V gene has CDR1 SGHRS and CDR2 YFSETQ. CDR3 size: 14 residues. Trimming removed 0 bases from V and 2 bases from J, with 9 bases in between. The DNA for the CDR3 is TGCGCCAGCAGCTTGGCCGGCCTTACCTACGAGCAGTACTTC. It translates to CASSLAGLTYEQYF.

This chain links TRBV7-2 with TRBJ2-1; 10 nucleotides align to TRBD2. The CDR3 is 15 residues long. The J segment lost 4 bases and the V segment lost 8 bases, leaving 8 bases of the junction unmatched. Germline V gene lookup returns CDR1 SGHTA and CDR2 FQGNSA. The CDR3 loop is CASGTGTSDYNEQFF. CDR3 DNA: TGTGCCAGCGGAACCGGGACTAGCGATTACAATGAGCAGTTCTTC.

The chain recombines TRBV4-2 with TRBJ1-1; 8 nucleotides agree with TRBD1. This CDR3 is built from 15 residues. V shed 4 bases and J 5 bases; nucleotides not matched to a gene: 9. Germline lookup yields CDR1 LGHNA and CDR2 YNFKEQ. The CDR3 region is CASSRTKTGATEAFF. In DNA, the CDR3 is TGTGCCAGCAGCCGGACTAAGACAGGGGCAACTGAAGCTTTCTTT.

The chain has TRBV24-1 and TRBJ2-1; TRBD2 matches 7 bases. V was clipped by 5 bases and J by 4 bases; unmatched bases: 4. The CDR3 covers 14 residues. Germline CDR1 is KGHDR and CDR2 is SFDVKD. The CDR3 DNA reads TGTGCCACCAGTGCCGAGCGGGGATACAATGAGCAGTTCTTC. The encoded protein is CATSAERGYNEQFF.

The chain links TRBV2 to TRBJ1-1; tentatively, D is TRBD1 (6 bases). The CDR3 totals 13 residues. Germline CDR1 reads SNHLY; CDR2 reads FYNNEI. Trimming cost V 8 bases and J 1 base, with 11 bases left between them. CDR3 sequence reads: CASCLGGNTEAFF. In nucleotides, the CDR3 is TGTGCCAGCTGCCTAGGGGGGAACACTGAAGCTTTCTTT.

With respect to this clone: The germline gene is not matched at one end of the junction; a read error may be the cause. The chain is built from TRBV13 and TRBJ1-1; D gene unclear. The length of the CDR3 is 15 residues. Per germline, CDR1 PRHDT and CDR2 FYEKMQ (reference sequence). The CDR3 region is CASSLGPAANIEAFF. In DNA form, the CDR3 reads TGTGCCAGCAGCTTAGGACCGGCGGCGAACATTGAAGCTTTCTTT.

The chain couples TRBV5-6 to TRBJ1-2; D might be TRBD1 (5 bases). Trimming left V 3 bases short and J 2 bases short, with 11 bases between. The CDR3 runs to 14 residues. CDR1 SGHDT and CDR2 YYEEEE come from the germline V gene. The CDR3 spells CASSWRGTNYGYTF. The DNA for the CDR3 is TGTGCCAGCAGCTGGAGGGGCACAAACTATGGCTACACCTTC.

CDR3: CASSWSQGRAYEQYF. The CDR3 DNA reads TGTGCCAGCAGTTGGAGCCAGGGGCGCGCCTACGAGCAGTACTTC. The chain links TRBV27 to TRBJ2-7; maybe TRBD1 (6 bases). The germline V gene has CDR1 MNHEY and CDR2 SMNVEV (reference sequence). This CDR3 is 15 amino acids long. Trimming took off 4 bases at V and 2 bases at J, with 15 bases between the two ends.

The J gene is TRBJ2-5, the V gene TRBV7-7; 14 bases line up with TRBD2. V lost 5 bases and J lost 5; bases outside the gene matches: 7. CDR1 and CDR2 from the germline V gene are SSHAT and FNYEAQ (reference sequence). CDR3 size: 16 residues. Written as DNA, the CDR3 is TGTGCCAGCAGCCCCGGGACTAGCGGGGGAGGGGAGACCCAGTACTTC. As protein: CASSPGTSGGGETQYF.

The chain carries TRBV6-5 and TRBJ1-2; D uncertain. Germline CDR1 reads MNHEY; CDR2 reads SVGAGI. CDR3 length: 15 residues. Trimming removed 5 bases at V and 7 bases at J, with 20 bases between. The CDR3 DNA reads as TGTGCCAGCAGTCGTTTCGAGGACTACGCAGGTGGCTACACCTTC. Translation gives CASSRFEDYAGGYTF.

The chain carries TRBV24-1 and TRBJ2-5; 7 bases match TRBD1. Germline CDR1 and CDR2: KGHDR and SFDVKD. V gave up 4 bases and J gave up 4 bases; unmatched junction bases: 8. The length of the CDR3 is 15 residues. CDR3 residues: CATSDTTGSGETQYF. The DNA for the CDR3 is TGTGCCACCAGTGACACGACAGGGAGTGGAGAGACCCAGTACTTC.

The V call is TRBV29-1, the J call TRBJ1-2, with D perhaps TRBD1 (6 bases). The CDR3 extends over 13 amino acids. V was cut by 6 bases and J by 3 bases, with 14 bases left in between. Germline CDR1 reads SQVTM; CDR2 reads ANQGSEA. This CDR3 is CSVLDSLHYGYTF. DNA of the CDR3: TGCAGCGTATTGGACAGTCTCCACTATGGCTACACCTTC.

CDR3 sequence: CASSQDLSNQPQHF. DNA for the CDR3: TGTGCCAGCAGCCAAGACCTTAGCAATCAGCCCCAGCATTTT. This chain joins TRBV4-2 and TRBJ1-5; D is unresolved. The CDR3 has 14 amino acids. The V end was cut by 0 bases, the J end by 0 bases, with 3 bases between. Germline loops: CDR1 LGHNA, CDR2 YNFKEQ.

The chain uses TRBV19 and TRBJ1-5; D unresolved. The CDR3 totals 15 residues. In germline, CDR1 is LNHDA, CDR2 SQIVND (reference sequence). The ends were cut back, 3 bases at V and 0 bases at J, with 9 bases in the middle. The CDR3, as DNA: TGTGCCAGTAGTATTATACTCTATAGCAATCAGCCCCAGCATTTT. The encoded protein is CASSIILYSNQPQHF.

The CDR3 spells CASSPDSGTGTRELFF. The CDR3 DNA follows: TGTGCCAGCAGTCCCGATTCCGGGACAGGGACCAGGGAGCTGTTTTTT. The V and J genes are TRBV28 and TRBJ2-2, with 9 bases aligning to TRBD1. Germline V CDR1 and CDR2: MDHEN, SYDVKM. The CDR3 runs to 16 residues. J lost 9 bases, V lost 5 bases, and 13 bases had no gene match.

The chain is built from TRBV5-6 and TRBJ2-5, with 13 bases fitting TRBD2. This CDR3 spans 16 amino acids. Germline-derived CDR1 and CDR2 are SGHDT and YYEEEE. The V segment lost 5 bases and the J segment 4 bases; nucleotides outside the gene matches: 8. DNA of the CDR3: TGTGCCAGCAGTTCGACTAGCGGGGGGCGACGAGAGACCCAGTACTTC. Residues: CASSSTSGGRRETQYF.

The CDR3 coding sequence is TGCGCCAGCAGCTTGGCTCCTCGGACAGGGGCCTACAATGAGCAGTTCTTC. This codes for CASSLAPRTGAYNEQFF. The J gene is TRBJ2-1, the V gene TRBV5-1; 9 bases match TRBD1. The germline CDR1 and CDR2 sequences are SGHRS and YFSETQ. This CDR3 region has 17 residues. V dropped 0 bases and J dropped 2; count of bases not matched to a gene: 6.

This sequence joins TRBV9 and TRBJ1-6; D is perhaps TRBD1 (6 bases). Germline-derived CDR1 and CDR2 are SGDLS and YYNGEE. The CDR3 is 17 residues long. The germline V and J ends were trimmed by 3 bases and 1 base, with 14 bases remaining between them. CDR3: CASSGWGPGSYNSPLHF. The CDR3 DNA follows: TGTGCCAGCAGCGGATGGGGGCCGGGGTCCTATAATTCACCCCTCCACTTT.

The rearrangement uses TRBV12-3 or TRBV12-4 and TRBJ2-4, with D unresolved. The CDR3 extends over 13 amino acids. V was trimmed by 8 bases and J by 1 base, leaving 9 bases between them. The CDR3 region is CASRLGAKNIQYF. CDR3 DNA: TGTGCCAGCCGTCTCGGGGCCAAAAACATTCAGTACTTC.

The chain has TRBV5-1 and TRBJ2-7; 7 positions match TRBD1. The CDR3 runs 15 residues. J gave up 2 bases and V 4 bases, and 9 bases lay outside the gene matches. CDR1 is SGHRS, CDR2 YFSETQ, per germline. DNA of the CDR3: TGCGCCAGCAGCCCGGGGACAGCCGTACCCTACGAGCAGTACTTC. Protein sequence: CASSPGTAVPYEQYF.

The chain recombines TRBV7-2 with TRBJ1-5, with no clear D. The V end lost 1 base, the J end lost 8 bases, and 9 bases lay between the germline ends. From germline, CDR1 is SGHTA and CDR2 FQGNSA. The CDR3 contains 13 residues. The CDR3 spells CASSLEVSKPQHF. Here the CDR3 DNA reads TGTGCCAGCAGCTTAGAAGTGTCTAAGCCCCAGCATTTT.